A selection of T cell receptor beta chains follows, all from one sample in a study of CD8+ T cells in alopecia areata. Sequencing was performed with immunoSEQ multiplex PCR; in TCRdb, only in-frame clones are kept and a portion is missing. The top ten hold 4% to 5% of the sample, which has 200,000 to 250,000 clones, 55% to 70% seen once. The source was CD4+ T cells sorted from blood, collected at week 4, from a patient treated with tofacitinib. These receptors were taken from a human donor with alopecia areata. Both conserved end residues are part of each CDR3. Each record gives: CDR3 length, D gene, V gene, clone size, J gene, CDR3 DNA, CDR3 protein. D genes are given only for firm matches. Where a row states a size, it is once, few, many or the class of an expanded clone; other rows omit it.

len: 14
d_gene: TRBD1
v_gene: TRBV6-5
abundance: .
j_gene: TRBJ1-2
CDR3nt: TGTGCCAGCAGTGGGGACAGGGGAAACTATGGCTACACCTTC
CDR3aa: CASSGDRGNYGYTF

len: 15
d_gene: .
v_gene: TRBV6-5
abundance: few
j_gene: TRBJ2-3
CDR3nt: TGTGCCAGCAGTGCAGGTCGGGGTCGCACAGATACGCAGTATTTT
CDR3aa: CASSAGRGRTDTQYF

len: 15
d_gene: .
v_gene: TRBV23-1
abundance: .
j_gene: TRBJ1-3
CDR3nt: TGCGCCAGCAGTGAAATGTCCAGGAGCGGAAACACCATATATTTT
CDR3aa: CASSEMSRSGNTIYF

len: 15
d_gene: .
v_gene: TRBV2
abundance: once
j_gene: TRBJ1-6
CDR3nt: TGTGCCAGCAGGGTAACCTGGCAGGCATCTTCACCCCTCCACTTT
CDR3aa: CASRVTWQASSPLHF

len: 13
d_gene: .
v_gene: TRBV7-9
abundance: .
j_gene: TRBJ1-5
CDR3nt: TGTGCCAGCAGCTTAAGGGCCAATCAGCCCCAGCATTTT
CDR3aa: CASSLRANQPQHF

len: 15
d_gene: TRBD2
v_gene: TRBV29-1
abundance: .
j_gene: TRBJ2-7
CDR3nt: TGCAGCGTTACTAACGCGGGCGGGGGGGCCTACGAGCAGTACTTC
CDR3aa: CSVTNAGGGAYEQYF

len: 14
d_gene: .
v_gene: TRBV7-9
abundance: .
j_gene: TRBJ1-5
CDR3nt: TGTGCCAGCAGCTTACAGGGGCAGCGACAGCCCCAGCATTTT
CDR3aa: CASSLQGQRQPQHF

len: 14
d_gene: TRBD1
v_gene: TRBV6-6
abundance: .
j_gene: TRBJ1-6
CDR3nt: TGTGCCAGCGTACCACAGGGGGCGAACTCACCCCTCCACTTT
CDR3aa: CASVPQGANSPLHF

len: 13
d_gene: .
v_gene: TRBV6-1
abundance: .
j_gene: TRBJ1-1
CDR3nt: TGTGCCAGCAGTGAGTTAGTGAACACTGAAGCTTTCTTT
CDR3aa: CASSELVNTEAFF

len: 15
d_gene: TRBD1
v_gene: TRBV27
abundance: .
j_gene: TRBJ1-2
CDR3nt: TGTGCCAGCAGTCCGCTCCCGAGGACAGGGGAAGGCTACACCTTC
CDR3aa: CASSPLPRTGEGYTF

len: 15
d_gene: TRBD1
v_gene: TRBV27
abundance: .
j_gene: TRBJ2-7
CDR3nt: TGTGCCAGCAGACCTACAGGGGGCGGATCCTACGAGCAGTACTTC
CDR3aa: CASRPTGGGSYEQYF

len: 14
d_gene: .
v_gene: TRBV29-1
abundance: .
j_gene: TRBJ2-1
CDR3nt: TGCAGCGCGTGGGGAGGCAGGACCTACAATGAGCAGTTCTTC
CDR3aa: CSAWGGRTYNEQFF

len: 12
d_gene: .
v_gene: TRBV30
abundance: .
j_gene: TRBJ1-2
CDR3nt: TGTGCCTGGAGTCGGGATCTCTATGGCTACACCTTC
CDR3aa: CAWSRDLYGYTF

len: 13
d_gene: .
v_gene: TRBV29-1
abundance: .
j_gene: TRBJ1-1
CDR3nt: TGCAGCGCCGGTAAAGGAGGGAACACTGAAGCTTTCTTT
CDR3aa: CSAGKGGNTEAFF

len: 13
d_gene: .
v_gene: TRBV2
abundance: few
j_gene: TRBJ1-6
CDR3nt: TGTGCCAGCAATACGGATGGGAATTCACCCCTCCACTTT
CDR3aa: CASNTDGNSPLHF

len: 13
d_gene: .
v_gene: TRBV10-3
abundance: .
j_gene: TRBJ1-5
CDR3nt: TGTGCCATCAGGCAGGGCAGCAATCAGCCCCAGCATTTT
CDR3aa: CAIRQGSNQPQHF

len: 17
d_gene: .
v_gene: TRBV19
abundance: .
j_gene: TRBJ2-6
CDR3nt: TGTGCCAGTAGTAGAGACTTACGGAGCTCTGGGGCCAACGTCCTGACTTTC
CDR3aa: CASSRDLRSSGANVLTF

len: 15
d_gene: TRBD1
v_gene: TRBV9
abundance: .
j_gene: TRBJ2-5
CDR3nt: TGTGCCAGCAGCGTAGGGGCAGGGGGCGTGGAGACCCAGTACTTC
CDR3aa: CASSVGAGGVETQYF

len: 14
d_gene: .
v_gene: TRBV5-1
abundance: .
j_gene: TRBJ2-3
CDR3nt: TGCGCCAGCAGCTTGGCTTCTAGCACAGATACGCAGTATTTT
CDR3aa: CASSLASSTDTQYF

len: 14
d_gene: .
v_gene: TRBV19
abundance: .
j_gene: TRBJ1-5
CDR3nt: TGTGCCAGTAGTAACCTGCAGGGGTATCAGCCCCAGCATTTT
CDR3aa: CASSNLQGYQPQHF

len: 11
d_gene: .
v_gene: TRBV23-1
abundance: .
j_gene: TRBJ2-7
CDR3nt: TGCGCCAGCAGACAGGGATACGAGCAGTACTTC
CDR3aa: CASRQGYEQYF

len: 14
d_gene: TRBD1
v_gene: TRBV27
abundance: .
j_gene: TRBJ2-5
CDR3nt: TGTGCCAGCAGATATGCAGGGGGCGCGGAGACCCAGTACTTC
CDR3aa: CASRYAGGAETQYF

len: 14
d_gene: TRBD1
v_gene: TRBV19
abundance: .
j_gene: TRBJ1-1
CDR3nt: TGTGCCAGTAGACAACAGGGGAGCAACACTGAAGCTTTCTTT
CDR3aa: CASRQQGSNTEAFF

len: 14
d_gene: .
v_gene: TRBV29-1
abundance: .
j_gene: TRBJ2-7
CDR3nt: TGCAGCGTTGAAGGGGAAATTACCGGTAGCGAGCAGTACTTC
CDR3aa: CSVEGEITGSEQYF

len: 14
d_gene: .
v_gene: TRBV29-1
abundance: .
j_gene: TRBJ2-2
CDR3nt: TGCAGCGTTGTTGGACTTGCGAACACCGGGGAGCTGTTTTTT
CDR3aa: CSVVGLANTGELFF

len: 13
d_gene: TRBD2
v_gene: TRBV29-1
abundance: .
j_gene: TRBJ2-7
CDR3nt: TGCAGCGTTGATAGTAGCGGGGGGCCCGAGCAGTACTTC
CDR3aa: CSVDSSGGPEQYF

len: 13
d_gene: .
v_gene: TRBV27
abundance: .
j_gene: TRBJ1-6
CDR3nt: TGTGCCAGCCGTGGCGCCGTCAATTCACCCCTCCACTTT
CDR3aa: CASRGAVNSPLHF

len: 18
d_gene: TRBD2
v_gene: TRBV5-6
abundance: .
j_gene: TRBJ2-3
CDR3nt: TGTGCCAGCAGCATGCGACCGGGACTAGCGGGGAGCACAGATACGCAGTATTTT
CDR3aa: CASSMRPGLAGSTDTQYF

len: 15
d_gene: .
v_gene: TRBV5-7
abundance: .
j_gene: TRBJ1-5
CDR3nt: TGTGCCAGCAGCTTGGGACAGAATAGCAATCAGCCCCAGCATTTT
CDR3aa: CASSLGQNSNQPQHF

len: 15
d_gene: TRBD2
v_gene: TRBV7-2
abundance: few
j_gene: TRBJ2-7
CDR3nt: TGTGCCAGCAGCCAAGGGCGGGGGGGCCGCTACGAGCAGTACTTC
CDR3aa: CASSQGRGGRYEQYF

len: 16
d_gene: .
v_gene: TRBV7-2
abundance: .
j_gene: TRBJ2-2
CDR3nt: TGTGCCAGCAGCCTAAATGGACCTTTGAACACCGGGGAGCTGTTTTTT
CDR3aa: CASSLNGPLNTGELFF

len: 16
d_gene: TRBD1
v_gene: TRBV5-1
abundance: .
j_gene: TRBJ1-2
CDR3nt: TGCGCCAGCAGCTTGGAAGGGACAGGGTACGGGTATGGCTACACCTTC
CDR3aa: CASSLEGTGYGYGYTF

len: 13
d_gene: .
v_gene: TRBV10-3
abundance: .
j_gene: TRBJ1-2
CDR3nt: TGTGCCATCAGCAATACAGGGAACTATGGCTACACCTTC
CDR3aa: CAISNTGNYGYTF

len: 13
d_gene: .
v_gene: TRBV9
abundance: .
j_gene: TRBJ1-6
CDR3nt: TGTGCCAGCAGCACCCGGACGGATTCACCCCTCCACTTT
CDR3aa: CASSTRTDSPLHF

len: 14
d_gene: .
v_gene: TRBV5-1
abundance: few
j_gene: TRBJ1-2
CDR3nt: TGCGCCAGCAGCTTGGACAGGGCGGGGTATGGCTACACCTTC
CDR3aa: CASSLDRAGYGYTF

len: 16
d_gene: .
v_gene: TRBV7-9
abundance: .
j_gene: TRBJ1-1
CDR3nt: TGTGCCAGCAGCTTAAACCCAGGTGGGGGGAACACTGAAGCTTTCTTT
CDR3aa: CASSLNPGGGNTEAFF

len: 14
d_gene: TRBD1
v_gene: TRBV27
abundance: .
j_gene: TRBJ1-6
CDR3nt: TGTGCCAGCCTGACGACAGGGGCCAATTCACCCCTCCACTTT
CDR3aa: CASLTTGANSPLHF

len: 15
d_gene: .
v_gene: TRBV4-3
abundance: once
j_gene: TRBJ1-1
CDR3nt: TGCGCCAGCAGCCCTAGTACTAGGGGTAGGACTGAAGCTTTCTTT
CDR3aa: CASSPSTRGRTEAFF

len: 13
d_gene: .
v_gene: TRBV30
abundance: .
j_gene: TRBJ1-1
CDR3nt: TGTGCCTGGAGTGTACAGGTGGACACTGAAGCTTTCTTT
CDR3aa: CAWSVQVDTEAFF

len: 13
d_gene: .
v_gene: TRBV7-2
abundance: .
j_gene: TRBJ2-5
CDR3nt: TGTGCCAGCAGCGCCCCCGGGGGGCAGACCCAGTACTTC
CDR3aa: CASSAPGGQTQYF

len: 15
d_gene: TRBD1
v_gene: TRBV25-1
abundance: .
j_gene: TRBJ1-4
CDR3nt: TGTGCCAGCAGCCCATCAGGGGGGGGAAGTCAGTGGCTGTTTTTT
CDR3aa: CASSPSGGGSQWLFF

len: 13
d_gene: .
v_gene: TRBV10-2
abundance: .
j_gene: TRBJ2-6
CDR3nt: TGCGCCAGCATGAATCCTGGGGCCAACGTCCTGACTTTC
CDR3aa: CASMNPGANVLTF

len: 13
d_gene: .
v_gene: TRBV11-2
abundance: .
j_gene: TRBJ2-3
CDR3nt: TGTGCCAGCAGCCCACAGACAGCAGATACGCAGTATTTT
CDR3aa: CASSPQTADTQYF

len: 15
d_gene: TRBD1
v_gene: TRBV5-1
abundance: .
j_gene: TRBJ1-6
CDR3nt: TGCGCCAGCAGCTTCCGACAGGGCATGAATTCACCCCTCCACTTT
CDR3aa: CASSFRQGMNSPLHF

len: 15
d_gene: .
v_gene: TRBV5-4
abundance: .
j_gene: TRBJ1-2
CDR3nt: TGTGCCAGCAGCTTGGGCAGGGGCGCTAACTATGGCTACACCTTC
CDR3aa: CASSLGRGANYGYTF

len: 16
d_gene: TRBD2
v_gene: TRBV25-1
abundance: .
j_gene: TRBJ2-3
CDR3nt: TGTGCCAGCAGTGCCTATTCGGGGGGGAGAAGAGATACGCAGTATTTT
CDR3aa: CASSAYSGGRRDTQYF

len: 15
d_gene: .
v_gene: TRBV7-9
abundance: .
j_gene: TRBJ2-3
CDR3nt: TGTGCCAGCACCCCGGGCAAGACATCCACAGATACGCAGTATTTT
CDR3aa: CASTPGKTSTDTQYF

len: 16
d_gene: .
v_gene: TRBV4-1
abundance: .
j_gene: TRBJ1-3
CDR3nt: TGCGCCAGCAGCCAAGAAAGGGGCCAGATTCGAGACACCATATATTTT
CDR3aa: CASSQERGQIRDTIYF

len: 16
d_gene: TRBD1
v_gene: TRBV25-1
abundance: .
j_gene: TRBJ1-1
CDR3nt: TGTGCCAGCAGTGGGGCGGCAGGGGGTGTGGTCACTGAAGCTTTCTTT
CDR3aa: CASSGAAGGVVTEAFF

len: 14
d_gene: .
v_gene: TRBV5-8
abundance: .
j_gene: TRBJ2-5
CDR3nt: TGTGCCAGCAGCTTGATGCAGGGAGCAGAGACCCAGTACTTC
CDR3aa: CASSLMQGAETQYF

len: 15
d_gene: TRBD1
v_gene: TRBV6-5
abundance: few
j_gene: TRBJ2-6
CDR3nt: TGTGCCAGCAGTTATTCCGGGACAGGGCCCCTCATCCTGACTTTC
CDR3aa: CASSYSGTGPLILTF

len: 14
d_gene: .
v_gene: TRBV27
abundance: .
j_gene: TRBJ2-7
CDR3nt: TGTGCCAGCCAGCACCGGTCTGGGGTGGGCGAGCAGTACTTC
CDR3aa: CASQHRSGVGEQYF